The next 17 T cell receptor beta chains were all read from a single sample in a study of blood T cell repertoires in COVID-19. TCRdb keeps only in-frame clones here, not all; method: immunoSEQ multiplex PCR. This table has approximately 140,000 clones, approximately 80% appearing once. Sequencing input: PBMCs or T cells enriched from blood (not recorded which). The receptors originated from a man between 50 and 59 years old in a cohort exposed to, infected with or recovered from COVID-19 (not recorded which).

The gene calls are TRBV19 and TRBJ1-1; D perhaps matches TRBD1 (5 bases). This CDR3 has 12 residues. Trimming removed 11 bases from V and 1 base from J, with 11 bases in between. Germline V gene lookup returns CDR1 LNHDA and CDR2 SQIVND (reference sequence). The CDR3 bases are TGTGCCTCCAGGGAAGGGAACACTGAAGCTTTCTTT. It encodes CASREGNTEAFF.

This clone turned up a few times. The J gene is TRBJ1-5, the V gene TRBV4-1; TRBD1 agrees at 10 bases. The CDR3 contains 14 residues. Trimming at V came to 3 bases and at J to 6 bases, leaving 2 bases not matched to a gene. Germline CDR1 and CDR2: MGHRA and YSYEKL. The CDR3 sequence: CASSHGQGVQPQHF. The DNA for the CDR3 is TGCGCCAGCAGCCATGGACAGGGGGTTCAGCCCCAGCATTTT.

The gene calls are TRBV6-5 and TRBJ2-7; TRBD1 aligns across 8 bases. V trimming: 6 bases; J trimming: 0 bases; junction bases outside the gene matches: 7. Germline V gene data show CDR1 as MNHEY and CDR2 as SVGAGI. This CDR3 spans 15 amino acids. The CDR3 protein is CASRSTGATSYEQYF. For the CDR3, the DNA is TGTGCCAGCAGATCGACAGGGGCGACCTCCTACGAGCAGTACTTC.

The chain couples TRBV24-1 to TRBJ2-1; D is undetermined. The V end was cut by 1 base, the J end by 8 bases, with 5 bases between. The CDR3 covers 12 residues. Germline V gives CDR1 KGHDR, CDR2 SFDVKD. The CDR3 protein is CATSDFGYEQFF. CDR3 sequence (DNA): TGTGCCACCAGTGATTTCGGGTATGAGCAGTTCTTC.

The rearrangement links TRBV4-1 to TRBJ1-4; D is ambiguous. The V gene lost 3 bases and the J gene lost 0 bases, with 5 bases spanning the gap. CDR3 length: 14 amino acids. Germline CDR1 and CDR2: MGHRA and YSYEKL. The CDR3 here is CASSQSATNEKLFF. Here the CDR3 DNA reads TGCGCCAGCAGCCAGTCAGCAACTAATGAAAAACTGTTTTTT.

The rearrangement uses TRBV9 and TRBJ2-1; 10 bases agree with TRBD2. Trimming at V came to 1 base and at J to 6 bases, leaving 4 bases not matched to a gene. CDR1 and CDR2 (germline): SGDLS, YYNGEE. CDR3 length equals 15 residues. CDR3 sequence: CASSVSLAGVNEQFF. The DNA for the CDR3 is TGTGCCAGCAGCGTATCTCTAGCGGGAGTCAATGAGCAGTTCTTC. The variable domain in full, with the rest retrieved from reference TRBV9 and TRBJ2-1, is DSGVTQTPKHLITATGQRVTLRCSPRSGDLSVYWYQQSLDQGLQFLIQYYNGEERAKGNILERFSAQQFPDLHSELNLSSLELGDSALYFCASSVSLAGVNEQFFGPGTRLTVL.

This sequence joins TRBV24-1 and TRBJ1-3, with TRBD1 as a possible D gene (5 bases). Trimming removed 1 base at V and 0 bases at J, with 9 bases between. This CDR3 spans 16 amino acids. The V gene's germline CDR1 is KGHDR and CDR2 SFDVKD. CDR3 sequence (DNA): TGTGCCACCAGTGATTTACCGGGGGACTCTGGAAACACCATATATTTT. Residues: CATSDLPGDSGNTIYF.

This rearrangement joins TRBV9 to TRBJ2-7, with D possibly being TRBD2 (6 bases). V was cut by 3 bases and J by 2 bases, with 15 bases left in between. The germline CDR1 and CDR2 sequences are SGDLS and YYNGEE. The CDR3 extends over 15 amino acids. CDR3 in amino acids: CASSGVREPTYEQYF. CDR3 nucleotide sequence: TGTGCCAGCAGCGGAGTCCGGGAGCCCACCTACGAGCAGTACTTC. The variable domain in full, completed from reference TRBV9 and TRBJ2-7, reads DSGVTQTPKHLITATGQRVTLRCSPRSGDLSVYWYQQSLDQGLQFLIQYYNGEERAKGNILERFSAQQFPDLHSELNLSSLELGDSALYFCASSGVREPTYEQYFGPGTRLTVT.

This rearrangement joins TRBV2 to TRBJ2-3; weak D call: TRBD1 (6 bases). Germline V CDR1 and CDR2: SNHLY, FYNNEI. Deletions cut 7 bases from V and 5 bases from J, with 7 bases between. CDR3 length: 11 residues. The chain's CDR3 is CASKGVDTQYF. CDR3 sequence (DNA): TGTGCCAGCAAGGGGGTAGATACGCAGTATTTT.

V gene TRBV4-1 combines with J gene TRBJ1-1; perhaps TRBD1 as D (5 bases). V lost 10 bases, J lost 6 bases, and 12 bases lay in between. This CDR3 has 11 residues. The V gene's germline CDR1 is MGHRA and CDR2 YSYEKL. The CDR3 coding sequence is TGCGCCACCGCGGGACCGTCTGAAGCTTTCTTT. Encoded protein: CATAGPSEAFF.

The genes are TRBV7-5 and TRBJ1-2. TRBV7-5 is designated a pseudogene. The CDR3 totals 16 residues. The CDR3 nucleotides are TGTGCCAGAAGCGCCCTTGGGGGGAAGGGAAGGAATGGCTACACCTTC. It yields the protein CARSALGGKGRNGYTF.

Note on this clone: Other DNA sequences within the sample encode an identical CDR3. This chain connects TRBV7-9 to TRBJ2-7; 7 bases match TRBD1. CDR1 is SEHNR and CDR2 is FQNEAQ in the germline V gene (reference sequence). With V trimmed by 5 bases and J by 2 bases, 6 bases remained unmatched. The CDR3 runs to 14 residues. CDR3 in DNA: TGTGCCAGCAGCCCCCCGGGACAGCCCTACGAGCAGTACTTC. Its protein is CASSPPGQPYEQYF.

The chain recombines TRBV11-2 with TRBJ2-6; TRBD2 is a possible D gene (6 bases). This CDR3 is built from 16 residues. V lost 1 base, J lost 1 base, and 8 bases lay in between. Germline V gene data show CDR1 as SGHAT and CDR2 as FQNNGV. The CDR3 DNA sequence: TGTGCCAGCAGCTTAGTCGGGGGATCTGGGGCCAACGTCCTGACTTTC. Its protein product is CASSLVGGSGANVLTF. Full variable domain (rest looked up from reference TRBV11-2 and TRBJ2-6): EAGVAQSPRYKIIEKRQSVAFWCNPISGHATLYWYQQILGQGPKLLIQFQNNGVVDDSQLPKDRFSAERLKGVDSTLKIQPAKLEDSAVYLCASSLVGGSGANVLTFGAGSRLTVL.

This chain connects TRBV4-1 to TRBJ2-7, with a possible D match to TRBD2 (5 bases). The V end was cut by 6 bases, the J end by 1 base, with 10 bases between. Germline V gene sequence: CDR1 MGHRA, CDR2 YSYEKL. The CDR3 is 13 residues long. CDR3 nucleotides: TGCGCCAGCAGGGGAGCGGAGTCCTACGAGCAGTACTTC. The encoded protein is CASRGAESYEQYF.

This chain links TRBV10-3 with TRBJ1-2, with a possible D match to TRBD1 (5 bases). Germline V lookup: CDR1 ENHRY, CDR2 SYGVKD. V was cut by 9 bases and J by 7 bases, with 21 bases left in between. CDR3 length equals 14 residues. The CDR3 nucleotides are TGTGCCATGAAACAGGAGCTCCCATATGCTGGCTACACCTTC. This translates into CAMKQELPYAGYTF.

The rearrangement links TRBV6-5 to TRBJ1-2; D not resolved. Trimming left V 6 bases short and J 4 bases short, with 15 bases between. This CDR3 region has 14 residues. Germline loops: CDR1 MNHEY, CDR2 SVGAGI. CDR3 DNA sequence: TGTGCCAGCAGCCCCCACTTGGAGAGCTATGGCTACACCTTC. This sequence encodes CASSPHLESYGYTF.

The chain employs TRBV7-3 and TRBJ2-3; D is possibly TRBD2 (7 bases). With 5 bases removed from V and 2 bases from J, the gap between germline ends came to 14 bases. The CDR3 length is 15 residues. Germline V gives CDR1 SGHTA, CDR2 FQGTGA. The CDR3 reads CASSPGGPSTDTQYF. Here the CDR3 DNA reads TGTGCCAGCAGCCCCGGGGGGCCCTCCACAGATACGCAGTATTTT. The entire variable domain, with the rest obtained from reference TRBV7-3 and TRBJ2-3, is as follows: GAGVSQTPSNKVTEKGKYVELRCDPISGHTALYWYRQSLGQGPEFLIYFQGTGAADDSGLPNDRFFAVRPEGSVSTLKIQRTERGDSAVYLCASSPGGPSTDTQYFGPGTRLTVL.